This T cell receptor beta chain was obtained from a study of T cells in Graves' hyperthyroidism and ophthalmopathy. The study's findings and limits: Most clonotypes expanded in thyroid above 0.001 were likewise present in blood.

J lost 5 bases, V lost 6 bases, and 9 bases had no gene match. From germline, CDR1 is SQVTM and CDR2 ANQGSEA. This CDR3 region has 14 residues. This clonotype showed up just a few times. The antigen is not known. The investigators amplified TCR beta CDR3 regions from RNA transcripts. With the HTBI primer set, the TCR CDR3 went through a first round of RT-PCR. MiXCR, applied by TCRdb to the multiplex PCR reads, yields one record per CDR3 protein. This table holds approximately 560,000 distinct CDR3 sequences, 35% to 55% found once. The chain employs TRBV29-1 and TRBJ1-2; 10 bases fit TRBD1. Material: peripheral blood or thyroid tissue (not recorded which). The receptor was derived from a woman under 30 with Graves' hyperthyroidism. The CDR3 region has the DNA TGCAGCGTGATCCGGGACAGGGGACCGTATGGCTACACCTTC. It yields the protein CSVIRDRGPYGYTF. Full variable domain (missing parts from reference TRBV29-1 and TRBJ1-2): SAVISQKPSRDICQRGTSLTIQCQVDSQVTMMFWYRQQPGQSLTLIATANQGSEATYESGFVIDKFPISRPNLTFSTLTVSNMSPEDSSIYLCSVIRDRGPYGYTFGSGTRLTVV.